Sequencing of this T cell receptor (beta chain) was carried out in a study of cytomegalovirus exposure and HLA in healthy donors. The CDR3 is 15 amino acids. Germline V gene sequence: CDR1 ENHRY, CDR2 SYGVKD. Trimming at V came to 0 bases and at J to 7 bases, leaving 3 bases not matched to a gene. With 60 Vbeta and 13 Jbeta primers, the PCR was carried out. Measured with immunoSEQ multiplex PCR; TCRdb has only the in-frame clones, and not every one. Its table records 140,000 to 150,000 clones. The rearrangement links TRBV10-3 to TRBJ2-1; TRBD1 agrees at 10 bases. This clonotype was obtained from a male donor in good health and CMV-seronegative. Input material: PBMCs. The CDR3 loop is CAISESGQGLNEQFF. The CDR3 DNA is TGTGCCATCAGTGAGTCGGGACAGGGGTTAAATGAGCAGTTCTTC.